A single sample gave rise to the 10 T cell receptor beta chains below, sequenced in a study of blood T cell repertoires in COVID-19. The assay was immunoSEQ multiplex PCR, and TCRdb's table has in-frame clones only and misses some. Of about 370,000 clones listed, roughly nine tenths were seen once; the top ten hold about 2.9%. The specimen sequenced was peripheral blood. These receptors were taken from a woman younger than 45 with COVID-19, enrolled during active disease.

This clone was seen a handful of times. Other DNA sequences in the sample encode the same CDR3. The chain carries TRBV15 and TRBJ1-3; D is undetermined. Germline CDR1 reads LNHNV; CDR2 reads YYDKDF (reference sequence). V gave up 0 bases and J gave up 2 bases, with 8 bases separating them. The CDR3 extends over 15 amino acids. CDR3 sequence: CATSRDRGTGNTIYF. The CDR3 DNA reads TGTGCCACCAGCAGAGATCGAGGGACTGGAAACACCATATATTTT.

The chain employs TRBV10-3 and TRBJ2-7; D gene ambiguous. The V gene lost 2 bases and the J gene lost 6 bases, with 20 bases spanning the gap. CDR3 size: 16 residues. Germline V gene sequence: CDR1 ENHRY, CDR2 SYGVKD. The CDR3 DNA sequence: TGTGCCATCAGTGAGCCCAACAGTGAAGTCCGTGGCGAGCAGTACTTC. Translating gives CAISEPNSEVRGEQYF.

This clone came up once. The gene calls are TRBV27 and TRBJ1-2; 8 nucleotides match TRBD1. Germline V gene lookup returns CDR1 MNHEY and CDR2 SMNVEV (reference sequence). This CDR3 is 15 amino acids long. V was clipped by 6 bases and J by 4 bases; unmatched bases: 10. The DNA of the CDR3 is TGTGCCAGCAGGCTACAGGGGGGAAGCCCCTATGGCTACACCTTC. It codes for CASRLQGGSPYGYTF.

The chain employs TRBV7-9 and TRBJ1-1; D call uncertain. The germline V gene encodes CDR1 SEHNR and CDR2 FQNEAQ (reference sequence). The CDR3 length is 10 residues. V was shortened by 5 bases and J by 11 bases, with 9 bases between the two germline ends. The CDR3 region is CASSPGRAFF. CDR3 bases: TGTGCCAGCAGCCCCGGGAGGGCTTTCTTT.

The chain employs TRBV28 and TRBJ1-5; D not certain. This CDR3 contains 16 residues. V lost 2 bases to trimming and J lost 2 bases, with 13 bases between them. CDR1 MDHEN and CDR2 SYDVKM come from the germline V gene. CDR3 coding DNA: TGTGCCAGCAGTTTAATAATCCCCGGTGGCAATCAGCCCCAGCATTTT. It translates to CASSLIIPGGNQPQHF.

The chain is built from TRBV5-4 and TRBJ1-1; TRBD1 is a possible D gene (5 bases). Trimming pared 0 bases from V and 2 bases from J, leaving 14 bases between. Germline loops: CDR1 SGHNT, CDR2 YYREEE (reference sequence). CDR3 length: 16 residues. The CDR3 loop is CASSLVGQGRNTEAFF. Here the CDR3 DNA reads TGTGCCAGCAGCTTGGTTGGCCAGGGTCGTAACACTGAAGCTTTCTTT.

This clone has just one count. The chain has TRBV10-3 and TRBJ1-4; D remains ambiguous. Looked up from germline, CDR1 is ENHRY and CDR2 is SYGVKD. Trimming took off 0 bases at V and 8 bases at J, with 13 bases between the two ends. CDR3 length: 15 amino acids. As DNA, the CDR3 is TGTGCCATCAGTGAGTCGGGGAGGGCGGGCGAAAAACTGTTTTTT. Protein product: CAISESGRAGEKLFF.

The V gene is TRBV6-2 or TRBV6-3, the J gene TRBJ2-3; TRBD2 matches at 8 bases. Losses at the gene ends were 2 bases for V and 4 bases for J; bases not matched to a gene: 11. The CDR3 runs 17 residues. Germline-derived CDR1 and CDR2 are MNHEY and SVGEGT. The CDR3 DNA is TGTGCCAGCAGTTACAGCGAGCTCGGAGCGGGAGCAGATACGCAGTATTTT. Amino acid sequence: CASSYSELGAGADTQYF.

This chain links TRBV24-1 with TRBJ1-5; D uncertain. V was trimmed by 3 bases and J by 6 bases, leaving 5 bases between them. There are 12 residues in the CDR3. Per germline, CDR1 KGHDR and CDR2 SFDVKD. This CDR3 reads CATSDPFQPQHF. The CDR3 region has the DNA TGTGCCACCAGTGATCCCTTTCAGCCCCAGCATTTT.

The chain joins TRBV30 to TRBJ1-3; no clear D gene. The CDR3 sequence is 11 residues long. The germline V gene encodes CDR1 GTSNPN and CDR2 SVGIG (reference sequence). The germline V and J ends were trimmed by 4 bases and 8 bases, with 9 bases remaining between them. The CDR3 coding sequence is TGTGCCTGGAATGAGTTCCACACCATATATTTT. Translation: CAWNEFHTIYF.